These 18 T cell receptor beta chains originate from one sample sequenced in a study of T cell repertoires in cytomegalovirus infection. In TCRdb, the reads were re-called with MiXCR into one record per CDR3 protein. The data show hundreds of thousands of distinct CDR3 sequences, 24% seen once. Sequenced sample: CD8+ T cells from PBMCs. The receptors derive from a human donor in good health (CMV status not recorded). Some clones in this sample may be carry-over from other donors' samples.

This clonotype has just a few counts. The chain is built from TRBV29-1 and TRBJ2-5; perhaps TRBD2 as D (5 bases). The CDR3 runs 12 residues. Trimming stripped 2 bases from V and 4 bases from J, with 8 bases between. Germline values: CDR1 SQVTM, CDR2 ANQGSEA. The CDR3 bases are TGCAGCGTTGAAACGGGGAGAGAGACCCAGTACTTC. It specifies CSVETGRETQYF.

The table lists this clonotype with many counts. The CDR3, as DNA: TGTGCCAGCAGCCTCAGTTACAGAGAGCAGTACTTC. It is translated as CASSLSYREQYF. This sequence joins TRBV12-3 or TRBV12-4 and TRBJ2-7, with D uncertain. The ends were cut back, 6 bases at V and 7 bases at J, with 13 bases in the middle. This CDR3 is 12 amino acids long.

The V call is TRBV7-9, the J call TRBJ2-2; 12 positions agree with TRBD2. This CDR3 spans 18 amino acids. CDR1 and CDR2 (germline): SEHNR, FQNEAQ (reference sequence). V was pared by 4 bases and J by 4 bases, with 10 bases of the junction left unmatched. CDR3 protein: CASSYELAGGRFTGELFF. In DNA, the CDR3 is TGTGCCAGCAGCTACGAACTAGCGGGGGGCCGTTTCACCGGGGAGCTGTTTTTT.

V is TRBV19 and J is TRBJ1-1; 7 bases match TRBD1. The CDR3 runs 16 residues. The trim removed 6 bases at V and 5 bases at J, leaving 15 bases unmatched. The germline V gene has CDR1 LNHDA and CDR2 SQIVND (reference sequence). Written as DNA, the CDR3 is TGTGCCAGTAGCTTTCTCCGACTCCAGGGGGGGACTGAAGCTTTCTTT. It encodes CASSFLRLQGGTEAFF.

The chain recombines TRBV2 with TRBJ1-1; perhaps TRBD1 as D (6 bases). V was trimmed by 2 bases and J by 0 bases, leaving 10 bases between them. Germline CDR1 reads SNHLY; CDR2 reads FYNNEI. CDR3 length: 15 residues. CDR3 coding DNA: TGTGCCAGCAGTGAATGGGGGCAGGTGAACACTGAAGCTTTCTTT. The encoded protein is CASSEWGQVNTEAFF.

The CDR3 loop reads CASSLVAGAYEQYF. CDR3 in DNA: TGTGCCAGCAGCTTAGTTGCAGGGGCCTACGAGCAGTACTTC. The V and J genes are TRBV7-8 and TRBJ2-7, with TRBD1 as a possible D gene (6 bases). The CDR3 is made up of 14 amino acids. The V end was cut by 1 base, the J end by 2 bases, with 9 bases between. CDR1 is SGHVS, CDR2 FQNEAQ, per germline. Full variable domain (outside the CDR3, taken from reference TRBV7-8 and TRBJ2-7): GAGVSQSPRYKVAKRGQDVALRCDPISGHVSLFWYQQALGQGPEFLTYFQNEAQLDKSGLPSDRFFAERPEGSVSTLKIQRTQQEDSAVYLCASSLVAGAYEQYFGPGTRLTVT.

The sample holds many counts of this clonotype. This chain connects TRBV7-8 to TRBJ2-3; D not certain. The CDR3 is made up of 16 amino acids. The V gene's germline CDR1 is SGHVS and CDR2 FQNEAQ. Between the trimmed V and J ends, which lost 1 base and 1 base, there was a span of 12 bases. The CDR3 region has the DNA TGTGCCAGCAGCTTAGGGGTGCGACCACGCACAGATACGCAGTATTTT. This encodes CASSLGVRPRTDTQYF.

The sample holds a few counts of this clonotype. V is TRBV20-1 and J is TRBJ1-2; 9 bases are shared with TRBD1. Germline CDR1 is DFQATT and CDR2 is SNEGSKA (reference sequence). The CDR3 has 14 residues. The V and J ends lost 5 bases and 4 bases, in that order; junction bases with no gene match: 8. The CDR3 loop reads CSAWGQGTGYGYTF. The CDR3 bases are TGCAGTGCTTGGGGACAGGGAACAGGCTATGGCTACACCTTC.

This chain joins TRBV20-1 and TRBJ2-3, with 10 bases matching TRBD1. Germline V CDR1 and CDR2: DFQATT, SNEGSKA (reference sequence). The junction had 7 bases not matched to a gene; V was cut back by 6 bases and J by 7 bases. This CDR3 spans 13 amino acids. CDR3 sequence: CSAPGQGMNTQYF. The CDR3 coding sequence is TGCAGTGCACCGGGACAGGGGATGAATACGCAGTATTTT.

The sample holds one count of this clonotype. A read error may be the cause here, since a much bigger clone is one base away. V usage is TRBV7-9 and J usage is TRBJ2-7; D is uncertain. This CDR3 is built from 13 residues. The V and J ends lost 1 base and 8 bases respectively, with 12 bases between them. Per the germline V gene, CDR1 is SEHNR and CDR2 is FQNEAQ (reference sequence). Here the CDR3 reads CASSLVGYHKQYF. In nucleotides, the CDR3 is TGTGCCAGCAGCTTAGTGGGGTACCACAAGCAGTACTTC.

This clonotype was seen a single time. One end of the junction is discordant with germline, which a read error may explain. This chain uses TRBV4-1 with TRBJ2-2, with 10 bases lining up with TRBD1. Germline CDR1 is MGHRA and CDR2 is YSYEKL. There are 16 residues in the CDR3. The CDR3 DNA reads TGCGCCAACAGCCACCGGACAGGGGGAGACACCGGGGAGCTGTTTTTT. Its translation is CANSHRTGGDTGELFF.

This clonotype appeared many times. The V call is TRBV28, the J call TRBJ2-5; D gene unclear. In germline, CDR1 is MDHEN, CDR2 SYDVKM. The CDR3 length is 13 residues. V lost 3 bases and J lost 1, with 6 bases in between. CDR3 DNA sequence: TGTGCCAGCAGTTTTTTCGGCCAAGAGACCCAGTACTTC. Residues: CASSFFGQETQYF.

This clonotype was picked up a small number of times. The rearrangement joins TRBV6-5 to TRBJ2-1; 11 nucleotides agree with TRBD2. CDR1 and CDR2 (germline): MNHEY, SVGAGI. This CDR3 region has 14 residues. V lost 2 bases and J lost 6; bases outside the gene matches: 0. CDR3: CASSYTSGGNEQFF. DNA for the CDR3: TGTGCCAGCAGTTACACTAGCGGGGGCAATGAGCAGTTCTTC.

This sequence joins TRBV29-1 and TRBJ1-4; 7 nucleotides line up with TRBD1. V gave up 0 bases and J gave up 5 bases; unmatched junction bases: 6. The length of the CDR3 is 15 residues. Germline loops: CDR1 SQVTM, CDR2 ANQGSEA. CDR3 residues: CSVEDRGTENEKLFF. In DNA form, the CDR3 reads TGCAGCGTTGAAGATCGGGGGACAGAAAATGAAAAACTGTTTTTT.

This chain connects TRBV29-1 to TRBJ1-2; D is possibly TRBD1 (6 bases). V shed 7 bases and J shed 4 bases, with 16 bases lying between them. Germline V gene data show CDR1 as SQVTM and CDR2 as ANQGSEA. The CDR3 spans 13 residues. Here the CDR3 DNA reads TGCAGCGCCTTGGACAGCCCCATCTATGGCTACACCTTC. It yields the protein CSALDSPIYGYTF.

The table lists this clonotype with a few counts. The V and J genes are TRBV28 and TRBJ1-1; D possibly corresponds to TRBD1 (5 bases). With 5 bases removed from V and 12 bases from J, the gap between germline ends came to 16 bases. The CDR3 length is 12 residues. Looked up from germline, CDR1 is MDHEN and CDR2 is SYDVKM. In nucleotides, the CDR3 is TGTGCCAGCAGTCTCCCCGGGGGACGTACTTTCTTT. It specifies CASSLPGGRTFF.

This clonotype turned up a few times. CDR3 bases: TGTGCCGGTCGGACTACCTACACCGGGGAGCTGTTTTTT. Translation gives CAGRTTYTGELFF. This chain joins TRBV6-2 or TRBV6-3 and TRBJ2-2, with D maybe TRBD2 (6 bases). The germline gives CDR1 MNHEY, CDR2 SVGEGT. The CDR3 length is 13 residues. Trimming left V 11 bases short and J 3 bases short, with 13 bases between.

This chain links TRBV5-4 with TRBJ2-5; 14 bases agree with TRBD2. CDR3 length: 18 amino acids. With 3 bases clipped from V and 3 bases from J, the junction kept 10 bases outside the gene matches. The germline V gene encodes CDR1 SGHNT and CDR2 YYREEE (reference sequence). The CDR3 bases are TGTGCCAGCAGCTCGGGACTAGCGGGGGCCCTTTTAAAAGAGACCCAGTACTTC. Encoded protein: CASSSGLAGALLKETQYF. Complete variable domain (other parts from reference TRBV5-4 and TRBJ2-5): ETGVTQSPTHLIKTRGQQVTLRCSSQSGHNTVSWYQQALGQGPQFIFQYYREEENGRGNFPPRFSGLQFPNYSSELNVNALELDDSALYLCASSSGLAGALLKETQYFGPGTRLLVL.